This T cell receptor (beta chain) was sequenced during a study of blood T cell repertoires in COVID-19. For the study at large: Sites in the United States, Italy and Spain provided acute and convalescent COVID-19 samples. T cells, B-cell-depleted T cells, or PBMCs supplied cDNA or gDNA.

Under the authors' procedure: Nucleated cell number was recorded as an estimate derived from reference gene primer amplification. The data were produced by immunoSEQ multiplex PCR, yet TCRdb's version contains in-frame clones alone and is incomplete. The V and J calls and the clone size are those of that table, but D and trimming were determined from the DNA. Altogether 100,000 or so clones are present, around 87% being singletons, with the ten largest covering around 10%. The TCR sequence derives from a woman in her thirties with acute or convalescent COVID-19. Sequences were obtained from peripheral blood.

The CDR3 DNA sequence: TGTGCCAGCAGTCCAGACAGGGGGCCCTACGAGCAGTACTTC. Protein sequence: CASSPDRGPYEQYF. The chain has TRBV6-5 and TRBJ2-7; TRBD1 aligns across 10 bases. The CDR3 runs 14 residues. Per the germline V gene, CDR1 is MNHEY and CDR2 is SVGAGI. The junction had 3 bases not matched to a gene; V was cut back by 5 bases and J by 2 bases.